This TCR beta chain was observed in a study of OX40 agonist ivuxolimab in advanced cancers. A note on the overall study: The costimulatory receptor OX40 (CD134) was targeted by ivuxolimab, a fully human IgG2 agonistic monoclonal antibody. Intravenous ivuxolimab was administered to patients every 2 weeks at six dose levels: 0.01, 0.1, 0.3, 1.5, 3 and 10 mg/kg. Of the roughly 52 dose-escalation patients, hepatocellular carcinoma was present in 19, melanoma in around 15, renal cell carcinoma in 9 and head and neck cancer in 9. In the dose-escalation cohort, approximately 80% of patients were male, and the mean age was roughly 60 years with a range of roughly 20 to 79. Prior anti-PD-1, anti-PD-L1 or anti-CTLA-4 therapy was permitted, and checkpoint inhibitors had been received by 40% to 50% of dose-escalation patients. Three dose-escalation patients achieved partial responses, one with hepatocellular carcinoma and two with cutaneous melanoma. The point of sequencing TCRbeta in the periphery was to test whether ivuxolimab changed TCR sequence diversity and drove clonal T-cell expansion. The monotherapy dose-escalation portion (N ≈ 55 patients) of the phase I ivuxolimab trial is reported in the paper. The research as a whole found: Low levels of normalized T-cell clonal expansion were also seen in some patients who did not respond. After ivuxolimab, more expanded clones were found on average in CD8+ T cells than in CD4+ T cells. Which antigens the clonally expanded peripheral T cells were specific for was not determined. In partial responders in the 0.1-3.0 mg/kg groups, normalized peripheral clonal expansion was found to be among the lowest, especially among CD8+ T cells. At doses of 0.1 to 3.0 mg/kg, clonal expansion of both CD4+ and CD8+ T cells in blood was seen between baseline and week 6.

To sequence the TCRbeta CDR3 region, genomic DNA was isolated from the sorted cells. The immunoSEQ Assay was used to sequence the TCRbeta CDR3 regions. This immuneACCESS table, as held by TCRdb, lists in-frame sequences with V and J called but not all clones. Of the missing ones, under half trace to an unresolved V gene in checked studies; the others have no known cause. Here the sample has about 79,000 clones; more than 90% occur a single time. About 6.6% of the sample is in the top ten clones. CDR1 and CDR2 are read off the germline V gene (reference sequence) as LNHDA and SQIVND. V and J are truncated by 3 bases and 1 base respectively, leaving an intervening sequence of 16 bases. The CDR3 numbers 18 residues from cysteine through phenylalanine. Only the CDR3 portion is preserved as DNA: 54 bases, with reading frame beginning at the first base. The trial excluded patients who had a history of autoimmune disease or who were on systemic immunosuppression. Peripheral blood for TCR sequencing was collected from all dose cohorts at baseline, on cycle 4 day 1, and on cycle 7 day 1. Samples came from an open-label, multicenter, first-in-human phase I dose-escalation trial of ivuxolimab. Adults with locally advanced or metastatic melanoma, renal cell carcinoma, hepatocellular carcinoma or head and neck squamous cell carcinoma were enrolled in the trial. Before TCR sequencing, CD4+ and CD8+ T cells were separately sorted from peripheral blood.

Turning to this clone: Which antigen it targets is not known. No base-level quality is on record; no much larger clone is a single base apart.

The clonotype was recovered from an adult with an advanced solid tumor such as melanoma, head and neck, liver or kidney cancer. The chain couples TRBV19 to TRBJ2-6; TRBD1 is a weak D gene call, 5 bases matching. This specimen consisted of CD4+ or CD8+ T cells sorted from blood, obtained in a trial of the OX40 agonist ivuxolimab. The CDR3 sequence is CASSISGPGPSGANVLTF. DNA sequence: TGTGCCAGTAGTATCTCCGGGCCAGGGCCGTCTGGGGCCAACGTCCTGACTTTC.